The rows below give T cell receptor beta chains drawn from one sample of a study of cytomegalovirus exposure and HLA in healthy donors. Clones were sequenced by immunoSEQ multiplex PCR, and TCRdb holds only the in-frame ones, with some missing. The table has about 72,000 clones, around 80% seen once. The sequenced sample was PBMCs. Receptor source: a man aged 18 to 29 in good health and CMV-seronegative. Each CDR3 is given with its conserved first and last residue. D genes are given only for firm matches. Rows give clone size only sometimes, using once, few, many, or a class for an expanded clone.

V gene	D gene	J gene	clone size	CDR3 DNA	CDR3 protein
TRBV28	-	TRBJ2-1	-	TGTGCCAGCGGACAGCCCCTAATTAATAATGAGCAGTTCTTC	CASGQPLINNEQFF
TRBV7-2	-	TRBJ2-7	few	TGTGCCAGCAGCCTACTCTACGAGCAGTACTTC	CASSLLYEQYF
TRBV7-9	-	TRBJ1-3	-	TGTGCCAGCAGCATACCTCGGGGGGATGGAAACACCATATATTTT	CASSIPRGDGNTIYF
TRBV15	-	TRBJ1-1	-	TGTGCCACCAGCAGAGATAGGGGCAGGATGCTTGAAGCTTTCTTT	CATSRDRGRMLEAFF
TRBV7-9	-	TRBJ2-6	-	TGTGCCAGCAGCTTAGGAGGGGGTCAGGGACCCGGGGCCAACGTCCTGACTTTC	CASSLGGGQGPGANVLTF
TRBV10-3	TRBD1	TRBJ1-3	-	TGTGCCATCAGTGATTCCGGGACAGGCTCTGGAAACACCATATATTTT	CAISDSGTGSGNTIYF
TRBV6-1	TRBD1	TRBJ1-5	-	TGTGCCAGCAGTGTGGGACAGGGGGCCCCCAATCAGCCCCAGCATTTT	CASSVGQGAPNQPQHF
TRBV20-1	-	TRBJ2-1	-	TGCAGTGCAGTGAGCTACAATGAGCAGTTCTTC	CSAVSYNEQFF
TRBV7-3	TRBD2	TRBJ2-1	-	TGTGCCAGCAGCTTATCACTCGGCGGGAGGCCCAATGAGCAGTTCTTC	CASSLSLGGRPNEQFF
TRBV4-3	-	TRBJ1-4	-	TGCGCCAGCAGCCAGCTTATACAGGGACCTTTGAGGGGTGAAAAACTGTTTTTT	CASSQLIQGPLRGEKLFF
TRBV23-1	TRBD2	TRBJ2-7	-	TGCGCCAGCAGTCAGGATCGTACTAGCGGGAGTTACGAGCAGTACTTC	CASSQDRTSGSYEQYF
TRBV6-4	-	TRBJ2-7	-	TGTGCCCAGGGGACCGAACGAAGAAACCGGCACTCCTACGAGCAGTACTTC	CAQGTERRNRHSYEQYF
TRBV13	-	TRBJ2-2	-	TGTGCCAGCAGCTTAACAGTTTCCGGGGAGCTGTTTTTT	CASSLTVSGELFF
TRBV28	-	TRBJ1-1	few	TGTGCCAGCAGTTCCTCTGGGAGTTTGGGCACTGAAGCTTTCTTT	CASSSSGSLGTEAFF
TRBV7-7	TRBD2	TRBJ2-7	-	TGTGCTAGCAGCTCAGGGACTAGCGGGAGCGAGCAGTACTTC	CASSSGTSGSEQYF
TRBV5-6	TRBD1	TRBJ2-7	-	TGTGCCAGCAGCTACTCGACAGGGCTGGGGGAGCAGTACTTC	CASSYSTGLGEQYF
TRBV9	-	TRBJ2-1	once	TGTGCCAGCAGCCTGGACTATGGGTACAATGAGCAGTTCTTC	CASSLDYGYNEQFF
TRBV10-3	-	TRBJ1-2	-	TGTGCCATCAGTGAGTCCGACAGCCCGGTAACTGGCTACACCTTC	CAISESDSPVTGYTF
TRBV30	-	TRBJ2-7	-	TGTGCCTGGAGCCACAGTTCCTACGAGCAGTACTTC	CAWSHSSYEQYF
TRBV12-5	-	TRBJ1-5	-	TGTGCTAGTGGTTTGATGGTTAGGTTGGGCCTCTACAATCAGCCCCAGCATTTT	CASGLMVRLGLYNQPQHF
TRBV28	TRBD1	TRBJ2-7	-	TGTGCCAGCAGAACCCCCGGACAGGGCCGGGGCCTATCCTACGAGCAGTACTTC	CASRTPGQGRGLSYEQYF
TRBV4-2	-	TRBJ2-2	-	TGTGCCAGCAGCCAAGTTTGGGGAGATACCGGGGAGCTGTTTTTT	CASSQVWGDTGELFF
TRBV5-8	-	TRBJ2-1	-	TGTGCCACCGCGGGGGGGGACAGGTACAATGAGCAGTTCTTC	CATAGGDRYNEQFF
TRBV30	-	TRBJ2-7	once	TGTGCCTGGAGTGGGGTAGTGGGGGACACATACTACGAGCAGTACTTC	CAWSGVVGDTYYEQYF
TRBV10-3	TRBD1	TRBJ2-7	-	TGTGCCATCAGGAAAGACAGGGACTACGAGCAGTACTTC	CAIRKDRDYEQYF
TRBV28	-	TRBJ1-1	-	TGTGCCAGCAGTTTCCTCACAGCTGAAGCTTTCTTT	CASSFLTAEAFF
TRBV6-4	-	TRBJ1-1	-	TGTGCCAGCAGGGAGACAGAGATGAACACTGAAGCTTTCTTT	CASRETEMNTEAFF
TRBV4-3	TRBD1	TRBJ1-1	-	TGCGCCAGCAGACAGCTTACAGGGGCTGAAGCTTTCTTT	CASRQLTGAEAFF
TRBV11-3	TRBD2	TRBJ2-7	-	TGTGCCAGCAGCTTAGAGTCTAGCGGTTACGAGCAGTACTTC	CASSLESSGYEQYF
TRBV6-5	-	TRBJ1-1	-	TGTGCCAGCAGTTACTCGGTAGCAGAGAACACTGAAGCTTTCTTT	CASSYSVAENTEAFF
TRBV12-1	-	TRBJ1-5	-	TGTGCCAGCAGCTTGGGACAGGGTTGGGTTGGCAATCAGCCCCAGCATTTT	CASSLGQGWVGNQPQHF